Given below is one T cell receptor (beta chain) in context. Its target is not known. The entry originates in a study of cytomegalovirus exposure and HLA in healthy donors. In the study overall: Of all 400 or so donors who were genotyped, 75% to 90% belonged to the Caucasian-associated ancestry cluster.

Both 60 Vbeta primers and 13 Jbeta primers went into the PCR. The assay was immunoSEQ multiplex PCR, and TCRdb's table has in-frame clones only and misses some. The sample holds about 200,000 clones, around 82% seen once. Study-level points and caveats: When a later analysis was performed, an Asian-associated ancestry cluster reportedly had fewer N-insertions than the approximately 700-donor mean. In a later analysis, at a false discovery rate of 0.05, fewer than 20,000 TCR beta sequences were associated with HLA alleles.

CDR3 length equals 19 residues. CDR1 is SGHTA, CDR2 FQGNSA, per germline. Trimming shortened V by 1 base and J by 2 bases, and 23 bases separated the two germline ends. The V call is TRBV7-2, the J call TRBJ2-5, with TRBD2 as a possible D gene (6 bases). This TCR was recovered from a woman in her twenties or thirties in good health and CMV-seronegative. Material: PBMCs. CDR3 sequence (DNA): TGTGCCAGCAGCTTAGTTGTGTTAGTGGGAGGACGGTCACAAGAGACCCAGTACTTC. Protein sequence: CASSLVVLVGGRSQETQYF.